This is a list of T cell receptor beta chains from one sample in a study of OX40 agonist ivuxolimab in advanced cancers. Some clones are missing from TCRdb's copy, which holds only in-frame ones; the method was immunoSEQ multiplex PCR. The sample lists about 80,000 clones, 85% to 90% occurring once. This specimen was CD4+ or CD8+ T cells sorted from blood, taken in a trial of the OX40 agonist ivuxolimab. These receptors all come from an adult with an advanced solid tumor such as melanoma, head and neck, liver or kidney cancer. The CDR3 runs from the conserved cysteine through the conserved F or W. Fields, in order: V gene, clone size, CDR3 protein. Part of the rows lack a size; the others show once, few, many or a class for expanded clones.

TRBV5-4	-	CASSSRGADTQYF
TRBV2	-	CASSDFSPNNSPLHF
TRBV5-8	-	CASRPTNEQFF
TRBV28	-	CASTLTVFGETQYF
TRBV28	few	CASVEGTNEQYF
TRBV7-8	-	CASSFLSGGTDTQYF
TRBV28	-	CASSLRSGVTYEQYF
TRBV29-1	-	CSVEGGSRGFEQYF
TRBV7-9	-	CASSFGTGTRELFF
TRBV9	-	CASSRTGVFEKLFF
TRBV9	once	CASSREVTYNEQFF
TRBV19	-	CASSRQGLEQFF
TRBV6-6	-	CASSYSNLQNTEAFF
TRBV7-4	-	CASSPERDREFAGRNSPLHF
TRBV28	-	CAAGVDGYTF
TRBV11-1	once	CASSFNNSPLHF
TRBV7-8	-	CASSLAPGNEQYF
TRBV6-1	once	CASGWRDNEQFF
TRBV2	-	CASSEAGIDSPLHF
TRBV11-3	-	CASSSGQGPNEKLFF
TRBV19	-	CASSIGQGGQPQHF
TRBV11-2	few	CASSPGTGGPNQPQHF
TRBV5-6	once	CASSSRGNQPQHF
TRBV5-1	-	CASSFEGEQFF
TRBV6-1	-	CASSVGRMKLNYGYTF
TRBV6-5	-	CASRVAGATNEKLFF
TRBV4-3	-	CASSQDDQGNNSPLHF
TRBV5-3	-	CASLKKTGSNSGANVLTF
TRBV28	-	CASSLRDTIYF
TRBV5-5	-	CASSVTQETQYF
TRBV9	-	CASSVYSGETQYF
TRBV19	-	CASSIDGDTQYF
TRBV10-3	-	CAISESTAEAFF
TRBV7-9	once	CASRFLTEAFF
TRBV18	-	CASSPGGQGMAEAFF
TRBV19	-	CASSIWGYGNQPQHF
TRBV7-6	once	CASSSGLTQYF
TRBV4-2	-	CASSQVGGSSYNEQFF
TRBV19	-	CASIPGQTGNTIYF
TRBV5-4	-	CASSPWTGRTSGELFF
TRBV23-1	-	CASIGCHGYNYGYTF
TRBV18	-	CASSLGAGKGEQYF
TRBV5-4	-	CASSPSEETQYF
TRBV5-8	-	CASSPGGVSNQPQHF
TRBV28	-	CASSSGQGAGAEAFF
TRBV7-9	-	CASSSWPGQLLSAYGYTF
TRBV6-5	-	CASSYRSGNQPQHF
TRBV19	-	CASTPPLTGPTQAEAFF
TRBV15	-	CATSRGDRVSKETQYF
TRBV7-6	-	CASSGRDLEGRAFF
TRBV28	once	CASSSAWGSNTGELFF
TRBV6-6	-	CASSYSRTTNEKLFF
TRBV19	-	CASNVEGTTEAFF
TRBV28	-	CASSFQGQTTDTQYF
TRBV28	few	CATAPPRWTSGNTIYF
TRBV14	-	CASSDMRGWNGYTF
TRBV5-1	-	CASSLSSGTVTDTQYF
TRBV2	-	CAGQQGNEAFF
TRBV18	-	CASSPLGTGDNEQFF